The 15 T cell receptor beta chains listed next were all sequenced from one sample in a study of glioma-infiltrating T cells after dendritic cell vaccination. Clones were read by immunoSEQ multiplex PCR, and TCRdb kept only the in-frame ones, dropping some. The sample lists about 82,000 clones, about 90% occurring once. The sequencing used blood, collected before dendritic cell vaccination. The origin of the receptors is a human donor with glioblastoma.

The chain carries TRBV6-1 and TRBJ2-7; TRBD1 matches 8 bases. The germline gives CDR1 MNHNS, CDR2 SASEGT. The CDR3 runs to 14 residues. Trimming cost V 1 base and J 7 bases; bases outside gene matches: 6. CDR3 residues: CASSEEQGADEQYF. CDR3 coding DNA: TGTGCCAGCAGTGAAGAGCAGGGGGCGGATGAGCAGTACTTC.

The rearrangement uses TRBV11-3 and TRBJ2-2, with D perhaps matching TRBD1 (5 bases). CDR1 and CDR2 (germline): SGHNT, YENEEA. CDR3 length: 15 amino acids. V was clipped by 1 base and J by 6 bases, with 12 bases between them. For the CDR3, the DNA is TGTGCCAGCAGCTTAGGAGGCAGGGATGCCGGGGAGCTGTTTTTT. Its protein is CASSLGGRDAGELFF.

The rearrangement links TRBV5-1 to TRBJ1-2; 8 positions match TRBD1. CDR1 and CDR2 (germline): SGHRS, YFSETQ. V was clipped by 4 bases and J by 7 bases; unmatched bases: 6. The CDR3 runs 13 residues. The CDR3 sequence: CASSRQGRSGYTF. CDR3 sequence (DNA): TGCGCCAGCAGCAGACAGGGGCGGAGTGGCTACACCTTC.

V is TRBV19 and J is TRBJ2-1; TRBD2 matches at 14 bases. CDR3 length equals 15 residues. Germline CDR1 is LNHDA and CDR2 is SQIVND (reference sequence). V shed 1 base and J 7 bases; nucleotides not matched to a gene: 0. CDR3 in amino acids: CASSIGLAGGNEQFF. CDR3 nucleotide sequence: TGTGCCAGTAGTATAGGACTAGCGGGAGGGAATGAGCAGTTCTTC.

V gene TRBV5-6 combines with J gene TRBJ2-7; D gene uncertain. This CDR3 spans 15 amino acids. V lost 4 bases, J lost 2 bases, and 16 bases lay in between. The V gene's germline CDR1 is SGHDT and CDR2 YYEEEE. CDR3 protein: CASSAPEEIPYEQYF. The CDR3 DNA reads TGTGCCAGCAGCGCGCCAGAGGAGATACCCTACGAGCAGTACTTC.

This chain links TRBV9 with TRBJ2-2; 8 bases agree with TRBD1. The CDR3 spans 15 residues. Germline V gene lookup returns CDR1 SGDLS and CDR2 YYNGEE. J lost 6 bases, V lost 4 bases, and 8 bases had no gene match. For the CDR3, the DNA is TGTGCCAGCAGCCCCGCTCAGGGGGCCTCCGGGGAGCTGTTTTTT. It translates to CASSPAQGASGELFF. Full variable domain (missing parts from reference TRBV9 and TRBJ2-2): DSGVTQTPKHLITATGQRVTLRCSPRSGDLSVYWYQQSLDQGLQFLIQYYNGEERAKGNILERFSAQQFPDLHSELNLSSLELGDSALYFCASSPAQGASGELFFGEGSRLTVL.

This chain connects TRBV10-2 to TRBJ1-5, with a possible D match to TRBD1 (6 bases). Trimming cost V 6 bases and J 2 bases, with 11 bases left between them. The CDR3 sequence is 14 residues long. Germline V gene sequence: CDR1 WSHSY, CDR2 SAAADI. DNA of the CDR3: TGCGCCAGCAGACAGGGTTGGGGCAATCAGCCCCAGCATTTT. Protein product: CASRQGWGNQPQHF.

The rearrangement joins TRBV7-9 to TRBJ2-1; 7 bases are a match to TRBD2. V dropped 5 bases and J dropped 8; count of bases not matched to a gene: 9. Germline assignment: CDR1 SEHNR and CDR2 FQNEAQ (reference sequence). The CDR3 totals 14 residues. The CDR3 DNA is TGTGCCAGCAGCCCGGGACTACCGCCTCATGAGCAGTTCTTC. It yields the protein CASSPGLPPHEQFF. The variable domain in full, completed from reference TRBV7-9 and TRBJ2-1, reads DTGVSQNPRHKITKRGQNVTFRCDPISEHNRLYWYRQTLGQGPEFLTYFQNEAQLEKSRLLSDRFSAERPKGSFSTLEIQRTEQGDSAMYLCASSPGLPPHEQFFGPGTRLTVL.

The chain carries TRBV5-1 and TRBJ1-3, with D maybe TRBD1 (6 bases). This CDR3 comprises 14 residues. Germline CDR1 SGHRS, CDR2 YFSETQ. Deletions cut 5 bases from V and 2 bases from J, with 11 bases between. The CDR3 is CASSRDTTGNTIYF. As DNA, the CDR3 is TGCGCCAGCAGTCGGGACACAACTGGAAACACCATATATTTT.

This chain uses TRBV11-3 with TRBJ1-2; TRBD1 agrees at 9 bases. Germline V gene lookup returns CDR1 SGHNT and CDR2 YENEEA. The CDR3 is 15 residues long. The junction had 6 bases not matched to a gene; V was cut back by 5 bases and J by 2 bases. CDR3 DNA: TGTGCCAGCAGCCCAGCCGGGACAGGGAACTATGGCTACACCTTC. It translates to CASSPAGTGNYGYTF.

This clone was seen only once. The chain joins TRBV30 to TRBJ2-1; no firm D call. This CDR3 region has 14 residues. Germline-derived CDR1 and CDR2 are GTSNPN and SVGIG (reference sequence). The germline V and J ends were trimmed by 0 bases and 7 bases, with 13 bases remaining between them. The CDR3 spells CAWSVPRVKNEQFF. For the CDR3, the DNA is TGTGCCTGGAGTGTACCACGAGTTAAAAATGAGCAGTTCTTC.

The chain couples TRBV9 to TRBJ2-7; possibly TRBD1 for D (6 bases). This CDR3 has 15 amino acids. Germline loops: CDR1 SGDLS, CDR2 YYNGEE. The V end lost 0 bases, the J end lost 7 bases, and 17 bases lay between the germline ends. As DNA, the CDR3 is TGTGCCAGCAGCGTAGAAGACGGCAGGGGAATTGAGCAGTACTTC. Its translation is CASSVEDGRGIEQYF.

The chain links TRBV5-1 to TRBJ2-3; 7 bases match TRBD2. The CDR3 has 15 amino acids. J lost 2 bases, V lost 2 bases, and 5 bases had no gene match. The V gene's germline CDR1 is SGHRS and CDR2 YFSETQ. The CDR3 DNA is TGCGCCAGCAGCTTAAGCGGGGACTACACAGATACGCAGTATTTT. It translates to CASSLSGDYTDTQYF.

The chain joins TRBV11-3 to TRBJ1-2; tentative D call: TRBD1 (6 bases). This CDR3 comprises 12 residues. Germline CDR1 reads SGHNT; CDR2 reads YENEEA. V was clipped by 5 bases and J by 8 bases, with 12 bases between them. CDR3 nucleotides: TGTGCCAGCAGCCAAACAGGGCTGGGCTACACCTTC. This translates into CASSQTGLGYTF. Combining the CDR3 with reference TRBV11-3 and TRBJ1-2 gives the whole variable domain EAGVVQSPRYKIIEKKQPVAFWCNPISGHNTLYWYLQNLGQGPELLIRYENEEAVDDSQLPKDRFSAERLKGVDSTLKIQPAELGDSAVYLCASSQTGLGYTFGSGTRLTVV.

This chain joins TRBV7-9 and TRBJ1-1, with TRBD1 matching 9 bases. From germline, CDR1 is SEHNR and CDR2 FQNEAQ (reference sequence). The CDR3 runs 13 residues. V lost 5 bases to trimming and J lost 7 bases; unmatched junction nucleotides: 5. The DNA of the CDR3 is TGTGCCAGCAGCCTCGACAGGGGGGATGAAGCTTTCTTT. Protein product: CASSLDRGDEAFF.